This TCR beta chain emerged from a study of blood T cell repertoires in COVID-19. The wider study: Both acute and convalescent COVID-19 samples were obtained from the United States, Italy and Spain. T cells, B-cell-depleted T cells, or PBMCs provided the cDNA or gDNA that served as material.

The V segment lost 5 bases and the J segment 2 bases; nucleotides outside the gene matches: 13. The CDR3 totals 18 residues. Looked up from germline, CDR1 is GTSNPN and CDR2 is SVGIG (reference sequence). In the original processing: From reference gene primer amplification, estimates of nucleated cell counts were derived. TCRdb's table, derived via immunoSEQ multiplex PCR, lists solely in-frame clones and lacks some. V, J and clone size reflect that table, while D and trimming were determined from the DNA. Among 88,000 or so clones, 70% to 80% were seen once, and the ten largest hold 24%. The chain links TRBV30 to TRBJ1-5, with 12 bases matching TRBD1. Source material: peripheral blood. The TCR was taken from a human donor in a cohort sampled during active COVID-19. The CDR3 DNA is TGTGCCTGGGCGAGGGGACAGGGGGCGAATTGGGGCAATCAGCCCCAGCATTTT. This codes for CAWARGQGANWGNQPQHF.